This section outlines one T cell receptor beta chain sequence together with its context. No antigen is known for it. Qualities for individual bases were not recorded, and no much larger clone is one base off. The immunoSEQ Assay, a bias-controlled multiplex PCR, was used to amplify TCRbeta CDR3 regions from genomic DNA. The study's own analysis went as follows. The number of nucleated cells in each sample was estimated from the amplification of reference gene primers within the assay. Sequence reads were collapsed and filtered to measure the absolute abundance of every unique TCRbeta CDR3 rearrangement. For each sample, productive Simpson clonality was calculated by taking the square root of Simpson's diversity index across productive rearrangements. TCRdb carries this immuneACCESS record with in-frame sequences only. Its versions omit some clonotypes, under half of them owing to an unresolved V gene in the studies checked, with the rest unexplained. V and J calls and clone size are as listed in that table; D and trimming were resolved from the DNA. Present in this sample are 50,000 to 85,000 clones, about 80% of which were seen just once. 5% to 8% of the sample is taken by the ten largest.

V is pruned by 7 bases and J by 4 bases, leaving 5 bases of the junction without a gene match. CDR1 and CDR2 are read off the germline V gene as SNHLY and FYNNEI. From the cysteine up to the phenylalanine, the CDR3 has a length of 13 residues. Solely the CDR3 DNA is kept, with 39 bases framed from the first base. Whole blood was collected in K2EDTA tubes by collaborating institutions according to the institutions' own protocols. For TCRbeta analysis, collaborators shipped samples in one of three forms: frozen whole blood, isolated PBMCs, or DNA extracted from either of those sample types. These data originate in a study of blood T cell repertoires in COVID-19 (dated by TCRdb to about 2020). For the study in its entirety: Samples covering the acute and convalescent phases of COVID-19 were provided by collaborators in the United States, Italy and Spain. The samples were drawn from two sources: the first 160 participants of the ongoing ImmuneRACE study, and 950 to 1,500 subjects contributed by 6 global collaborators. A freely available public database, intended as a resource for researchers studying the immune response to SARS-CoV-2, is where the repertoires were released. HLA class I and class II types, where available, came from metadata supplied by the sample provider rather than from assay-based typing. The material from the prospective study consisted of cDNA or gDNA derived from T cells, B-cell-depleted T cells, or PBMCs. A de-identified subject ID, COVID-19 status, age in years and sex were almost always included in the sample metadata. Deeply sampled blood TCRbeta repertoires from subjects exposed to, actively infected with, or recovered from COVID-19 were included in the dataset. General findings and caveats noted by the study authors: How much clinical and demographic metadata was included differed by source and by participant, and the metadata was provided uncurated.

The source material was peripheral blood. The receptor was isolated from a man aged 55 to 70 with acute or convalescent COVID-19. This receptor chain uses TRBV2 and TRBJ2-3, and TRBD1 aligns with 7 junction nucleotides. The sequenced DNA: TGTGCCAGCAAGAGACAGGGCCCAGATACGCAGTATTTT. Translated, this gives CASKRQGPDTQYF. With the portions outside the CDR3 filled from the reference TRBV2 and TRBJ2-3 genes, the complete variable region becomes EPEVTQTPSHQVTQMGQEVILRCVPISNHLYFYWYRQILGQKVEFLVSFYNNEISEKSEIFDDQFSVERPDGSNFTLKIRSTKLEDSAMYFCASKRQGPDTQYFGPGTRLTVL.